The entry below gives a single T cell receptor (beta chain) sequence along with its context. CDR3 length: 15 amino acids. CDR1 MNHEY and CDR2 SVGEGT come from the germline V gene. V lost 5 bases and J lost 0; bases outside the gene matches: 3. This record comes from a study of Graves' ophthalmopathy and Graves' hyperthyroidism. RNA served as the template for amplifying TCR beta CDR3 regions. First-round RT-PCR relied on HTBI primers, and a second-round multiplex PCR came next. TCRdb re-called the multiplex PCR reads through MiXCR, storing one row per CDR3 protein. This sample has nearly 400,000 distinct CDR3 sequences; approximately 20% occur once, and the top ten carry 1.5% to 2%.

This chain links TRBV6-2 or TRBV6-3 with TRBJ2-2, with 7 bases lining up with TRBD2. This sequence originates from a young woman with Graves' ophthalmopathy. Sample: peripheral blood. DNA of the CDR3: TGTGCCAGCAGTCGGGGACTACCGAACACCGGGGAGCTGTTTTTT. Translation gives CASSRGLPNTGELFF.